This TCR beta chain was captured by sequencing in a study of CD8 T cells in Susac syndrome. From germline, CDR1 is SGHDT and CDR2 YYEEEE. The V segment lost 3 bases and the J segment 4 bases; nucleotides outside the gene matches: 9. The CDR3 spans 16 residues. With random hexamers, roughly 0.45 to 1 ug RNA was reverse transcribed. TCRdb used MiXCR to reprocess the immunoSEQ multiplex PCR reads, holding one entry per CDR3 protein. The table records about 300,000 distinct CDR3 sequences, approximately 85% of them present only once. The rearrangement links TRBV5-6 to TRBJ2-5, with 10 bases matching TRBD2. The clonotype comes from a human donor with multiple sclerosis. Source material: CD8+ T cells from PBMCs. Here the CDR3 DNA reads TGTGCCAGCAGCTCTCAGACTAGCGGGTTGGCAGAGACCCAGTACTTC. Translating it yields CASSSQTSGLAETQYF.